The 19 T cell receptor beta chains given below trace back to one sample, sequenced in a study of blood T cells in healthy people across ages. Primers used in a second PCR of roughly 7 to 11 cycles were a sample-barcoded 5' primer and a J-beta primer mix. TCRdb independently ran MiXCR on the 5' RACE reads; one entry per CDR3 protein. The table has around 1,500,000 distinct CDR3 sequences, under 30% seen once; the top ten hold less than 9.5%. The sequenced sample was blood. The receptors stem from a woman in her thirties in good health.

This clonotype was found a few times. The J gene is TRBJ2-6, the V gene TRBV9; D perhaps matches TRBD1 (7 bases). Germline lookup yields CDR1 SGDLS and CDR2 YYNGEE. Trimming stripped 3 bases from V and 0 bases from J, with 13 bases between. The CDR3 contains 17 residues. This CDR3 reads CASSARGALSGANVLTF. The DNA of the CDR3 is TGTGCCAGCAGCGCCAGGGGGGCCCTCTCTGGGGCCAACGTCCTGACTTTC.

This clonotype was observed a few times. The rearrangement links TRBV10-3 to TRBJ2-5; tentatively, D is TRBD1 or TRBD2 (5 bases each). The CDR3 extends over 13 amino acids. Trimming took 10 bases from V and 2 from J, leaving 14 bases between them. Germline values: CDR1 ENHRY, CDR2 SYGVKD. CDR3 sequence (DNA): TGTGCCACACGAGGGGAGCGACAAGAGACCCAGTACTTC. This encodes CATRGERQETQYF.

This chain connects TRBV29-1 to TRBJ2-5; possibly TRBD2 for D (5 bases). The CDR3 runs 13 residues. The germline CDR1 and CDR2 sequences are SQVTM and ANQGSEA. The ends were cut back, 7 bases at V and 1 base at J, with 13 bases in the middle. In DNA form, the CDR3 reads TGCAGCGGGTGGAGGAAGTTCCAAGAGACCCAGTACTTC. Its translation: CSGWRKFQETQYF.

This clonotype has a handful of counts. The CDR3 sequence is CASSIGRNSYNEQYF. The CDR3 nucleotides are TGTGCCAGCAGCATTGGACGGAACTCCTACAATGAGCAGTACTTC. The rearrangement uses TRBV5-5 and TRBJ2-1; no definite D call. The J call may not be correct, given that the DNA end is closer to TRBJ2-7. This CDR3 is built from 15 residues. Germline CDR1 and CDR2: SGHKS and YYEKEE (reference sequence).

In the case of this clonotype: An end of the junction does not agree with germline; a read error may underlie this. This sequence joins TRBV5-1 and TRBJ1-6; D not resolved. The length of the CDR3 is 19 residues. The germline gives CDR1 SGHRS, CDR2 YFSETQ. CDR3 nucleotide sequence: TGTGCCAGCAGCTTGAGGCGGGAGGCGGGTAGCTCCTATAATTCACCCCTCCACTTT. The encoded protein is CASSLRREAGSSYNSPLHF.

In nucleotides, the CDR3 is TGTGCCAGCAGTTCGACCCCGGACGGCTACCCTGGAAACACCATATATTTT. This gives the protein CASSSTPDGYPGNTIYF. The rearrangement uses TRBV27 and TRBJ1-3; D remains ambiguous. Trimming left V 4 bases short and J 2 bases short, with 18 bases between. Per the germline V gene, CDR1 is MNHEY and CDR2 is SMNVEV (reference sequence). This CDR3 is 17 amino acids long.

V and J are TRBV28 and TRBJ1-1, with 8 bases aligning to TRBD1. After removal of 6 bases from V and 9 bases from J, the junction contained 12 bases not matched to a gene. Germline V gene sequence: CDR1 MDHEN, CDR2 SYDVKM. CDR3 size: 14 residues. The DNA of the CDR3 is TGTGCCAGCAGCGGACAACAGGGGGGTGTTAAAGCTTTCTTT. This sequence encodes CASSGQQGGVKAFF. Complete variable domain (other parts from reference TRBV28 and TRBJ1-1): DVKVTQSSRYLVKRTGEKVFLECVQDMDHENMFWYRQDPGLGLRLIYFSYDVKMKEKGDIPEGYSVSREKKERFSLILESASTNQTSMYLCASSGQQGGVKAFFGQGTRLTVV.

The chain's CDR3 is CASSWVRMSSYEQYF. CDR3 coding DNA: TGTGCCAGCAGCTGGGTTAGAATGAGCTCCTACGAGCAGTACTTC. V and J are TRBV5-6 and TRBJ2-7; D gene uncertain. The CDR3 is 15 amino acids. Trimming stripped 3 bases from V and 0 bases from J, with 13 bases between. Germline-derived CDR1 and CDR2 are SGHDT and YYEEEE.

This clonotype was picked up one time. One end of the junction is discordant with germline, which a read error may explain. This rearrangement joins TRBV12-3 or TRBV12-4 to TRBJ2-4, with a weak D call TRBD1 (5 bases). This CDR3 has 14 amino acids. Here the CDR3 reads CASSLKGVGNVQYF. The CDR3 DNA follows: TGTGCCAGCAGTTTGAAAGGGGTGGGAAACGTTCAGTACTTC.

The CDR3 region has the DNA TGCGCCAGCAGCCGTCCGGGGGTTACCGGGGAGCTGTTTTTT. It specifies CASSRPGVTGELFF. V and J are TRBV5-1 and TRBJ2-2; maybe TRBD2 (6 bases). The CDR3 has 14 amino acids. Germline CDR1 and CDR2: SGHRS and YFSETQ. With 4 bases removed from V and 5 bases from J, the gap between germline ends came to 12 bases. The entire variable domain, with the rest obtained from reference TRBV5-1 and TRBJ2-2, is as follows: KAGVTQTPRYLIKTRGQQVTLSCSPISGHRSVSWYQQTPGQGLQFLFEYFSETQRNKGNFPGRFSGRQFSNSRSEMNVSTLELGDSALYLCASSRPGVTGELFFGEGSRLTVL.

Only one count was recorded for this clonotype. The chain has TRBV7-6 and TRBJ2-7; TRBD2 might be the D (5 bases). CDR1 is SGHVS, CDR2 FNYEAQ, per germline. The CDR3 is made up of 12 amino acids. Deletions cut 2 bases from V and 7 bases from J, with 9 bases between. The CDR3 region is CASSLMVAEQYF. The CDR3 region has the DNA TGTGCCAGCAGCTTAATGGTAGCGGAGCAGTACTTC.

The chain has TRBV11-2 and TRBJ2-7; the D call may be TRBD1 or TRBD2 (5 bases each). The CDR3 runs to 14 residues. With 9 bases removed from V and 2 bases from J, the gap between germline ends came to 17 bases. Germline V gene data show CDR1 as SGHAT and CDR2 as FQNNGV. CDR3 region: CARSLRDLPYEQYF. The CDR3 DNA reads TGTGCCAGAAGCCTCCGGGACCTTCCCTACGAGCAGTACTTC.

This clonotype came up once. It may be a read error: a sequence one base away is much more abundant. CDR3 in amino acids: CASSSRVSSYGQYF. CDR3 coding DNA: TGCGCCAGCAGTTCCAGAGTGAGCTCCTACGGGCAGTACTTC. The gene calls are TRBV5-1 and TRBJ2-4; unclear D gene. V gave up 5 bases and J gave up 13 bases, with 22 bases separating them. CDR1 SGHRS and CDR2 YFSETQ come from the germline V gene. The CDR3 has 14 residues.

This clonotype was detected a few times. This sequence joins TRBV12-3 or TRBV12-4 and TRBJ2-1, with unresolved D. The germline V and J ends were trimmed by 2 bases and 0 bases, with 14 bases remaining between them. The CDR3 contains 17 residues. CDR3 coding DNA: TGTGCCAGCAGTTTAAGGAGACTCAGCTACTCCTACAATGAGCAGTTCTTC. It specifies CASSLRRLSYSYNEQFF.

The chain recombines TRBV7-2 with TRBJ1-5, with a weak D call TRBD1 (5 bases). The V gene lost 4 bases and the J gene lost 2 bases, with 12 bases spanning the gap. Germline-derived CDR1 and CDR2 are SGHTA and FQGNSA. The CDR3 is 15 amino acids. The CDR3 loop is CASSSGPGGNQPQHF. Here the CDR3 DNA reads TGTGCCAGCAGCTCGGGACCTGGCGGCAATCAGCCCCAGCATTTT.

This chain uses TRBV3-1 with TRBJ1-6; D remains ambiguous. Germline V gene sequence: CDR1 LGHDT, CDR2 YNNKEL (reference sequence). The CDR3 is 15 residues long. V was trimmed by 4 bases and J by 5 bases, leaving 12 bases between them. CDR3 bases: TGTGCCAGCAGCCCCCCGGGGAGGGATAATTCACCCCTCCACTTT. It encodes CASSPPGRDNSPLHF.

The genes are TRBV7-2 and TRBJ1-1; D ambiguous. The V end was cut by 6 bases, the J end by 12 bases, with 20 bases between. Per germline, CDR1 SGHTA and CDR2 FQGNSA. This CDR3 region has 13 residues. The CDR3: CASRPRRAAEPFF. The DNA for the CDR3 is TGTGCCAGCAGGCCTAGACGGGCCGCTGAGCCTTTCTTT.

This clonotype was observed a few times. The chain combines TRBV4-3 with TRBJ2-7; 7 nucleotides align to TRBD2. Looked up from germline, CDR1 is LGHNA and CDR2 is YSLEER. The CDR3 loop spans 16 amino acids. The V and J ends lost 4 bases and 4 bases, in that order; junction bases with no gene match: 13. DNA of the CDR3: TGCGCCAGCAGCCCAGGACTTGCGGGAGTCTTGTACGAGCAGTACTTC. Encoded protein: CASSPGLAGVLYEQYF.

Ten or more counts support this clonotype. The chain uses TRBV7-2 and TRBJ2-7; a weak D match, TRBD2 (6 bases). V was pared by 5 bases and J by 7 bases, with 21 bases between. CDR1 and CDR2 from the germline V gene are SGHTA and FQGNSA. This CDR3 is built from 15 residues. This CDR3 reads CASSLDGGSSREQYF. The CDR3 coding sequence is TGTGCCAGCAGCCTGGACGGGGGTTCATCTCGGGAGCAGTACTTC.